What follows are 21 T cell receptor beta chains derived from one specimen sequenced in a study of blood T cell repertoires in COVID-19. TCRdb's table, derived via immunoSEQ multiplex PCR, lists solely in-frame clones and lacks some. Among 250,000 to 350,000 clones listed, 80% to 90% were seen once. The sample was peripheral blood. The receptors derive from a woman younger than 45 with active or convalescent COVID-19.

V is TRBV3-1 (or the pseudogene TRBV3-2) and J is TRBJ1-1; D remains ambiguous. Germline V gene sequence: CDR1 LGHDT, CDR2 YNNKEL (reference sequence). The V end was cut by 0 bases, the J end by 3 bases, with 8 bases between. This CDR3 is built from 14 residues. CDR3 DNA: TGTGCCAGCAGCCAAGATCGGAGGGACACTGAAGCTTTCTTT. Translation: CASSQDRRDTEAFF.

The CDR3 bases are TGTGCCAGCAGTTACAGCGGGGCGGGACAGTTCTTC. As protein: CASSYSGAGQFF. The genes are TRBV6-2 or TRBV6-3 and TRBJ2-1; 7 bases align to TRBD2. With V trimmed by 2 bases and J by 13 bases, 5 bases remained unmatched. Per germline, CDR1 MNHEY and CDR2 SVGEGT. The CDR3 runs 12 residues.

The V and J genes are TRBV30 and TRBJ2-3, with D perhaps matching TRBD2 (5 bases). V shed 3 bases and J shed 8 bases, with 15 bases lying between them. Germline V lookup: CDR1 GTSNPN, CDR2 SVGIG (reference sequence). CDR3 size: 13 residues. DNA for the CDR3: TGTGCCTGGAGCGCCACTAGGGAGAGTACGCAGTATTTT. Translation: CAWSATRESTQYF.

This clone was observed a few times. The chain couples TRBV6-4 to TRBJ2-2; D possibly corresponds to TRBD1 (5 bases). The CDR3 contains 13 residues. V gave up 3 bases and J gave up 3 bases, with 5 bases separating them. The germline gives CDR1 MRHNA, CDR2 SNTAGT. CDR3 protein: CASSEGDTGELFF. For the CDR3, the DNA is TGTGCCAGCAGTGAAGGGGACACCGGGGAGCTGTTTTTT.

The rearrangement uses TRBV3-1 (or the pseudogene TRBV3-2) and TRBJ1-2, with TRBD1 matching over 8 bases. Per germline, CDR1 LGHDT and CDR2 YNNKEL (reference sequence). This CDR3 spans 14 amino acids. The V gene end was trimmed by 4 bases and the J gene end by 2 bases; junction bases not matched to a gene: 3. The CDR3 bases are TGTGCCAGCAGCCCCAACAGGGGGAACTATGGCTACACCTTC. It translates to CASSPNRGNYGYTF.

The rearrangement uses TRBV6-5 and TRBJ1-6, with a possible D match to TRBD1 (5 bases). Germline-derived CDR1 and CDR2 are MNHEY and SVGAGI. This CDR3 comprises 13 residues. The ends were cut back, 7 bases at V and 6 bases at J, with 10 bases in the middle. CDR3: CASIRGINSPLHF. The CDR3 DNA follows: TGTGCCAGCATACGGGGGATTAATTCACCCCTCCACTTT.

The chain couples TRBV7-2 to TRBJ1-1; 8 bases agree with TRBD1. This CDR3 has 15 residues. The V gene's germline CDR1 is SGHTA and CDR2 FQGNSA. Trimming at V came to 1 base and at J to 2 bases, leaving 3 bases not matched to a gene. The CDR3 is CASSLDTGGNTEAFF. CDR3 DNA sequence: TGTGCCAGCAGCTTAGATACAGGGGGTAACACTGAAGCTTTCTTT.

The chain recombines TRBV4-3 with TRBJ2-6; D is unclear. Germline CDR1 reads LGHNA; CDR2 reads YSLEER. V dropped 0 bases and J dropped 2 bases, with 5 bases sitting between them. This CDR3 contains 15 residues. The CDR3 nucleotides read TGCGCCAGCAGCCAAGATGTAGCTGGGGCCAACGTCCTGACTTTC. It specifies CASSQDVAGANVLTF.

This clone has a single count. This sequence joins TRBV6-1 and TRBJ2-1; 10 bases map to TRBD2. The J segment lost 3 bases and the V segment lost 3 bases, leaving 5 bases of the junction unmatched. CDR3 length: 16 residues. Germline V lookup: CDR1 MNHNS, CDR2 SASEGT. DNA for the CDR3: TGTGCCAGCAGTGAGAGACTAGCGGGCCTCTACAATGAGCAGTTCTTC. Translation gives CASSERLAGLYNEQFF.

The CDR3 DNA sequence: TGCAGCGTTGAAGTTTTTAATGAAGGGGACAGAGGGGGCTACACCTTC. It encodes CSVEVFNEGDRGGYTF. The chain couples TRBV29-1 to TRBJ1-2; 7 nucleotides agree with TRBD1. Trimming took 1 base from V and 8 from J; bases not matched to a gene: 16. The CDR3 runs to 16 residues. Looked up from germline, CDR1 is SQVTM and CDR2 is ANQGSEA.

The rearrangement links TRBV5-4 to TRBJ2-3, with D possibly TRBD2 on 5 matching bases. This CDR3 has 13 residues. Germline CDR1 is SGHNT and CDR2 is YYREEE (reference sequence). V lost 0 bases and J lost 5, with 7 bases in between. CDR3 nucleotide sequence: TGTGCCAGCAGCTTGGCCGAGGGAGATACGCAGTATTTT. Its protein product is CASSLAEGDTQYF.

The chain recombines TRBV18 with TRBJ1-3; D unresolved. The germline V gene has CDR1 KGHSH and CDR2 LQKENI. V was pared by 2 bases and J by 6 bases, with 8 bases between. This CDR3 has 13 residues. The CDR3 region has the DNA TGTGCCAGCTCACCAAACTCAAAAAACACCATATATTTT. It is translated as CASSPNSKNTIYF.

This chain uses TRBV6-5 with TRBJ1-1; D possibly corresponds to TRBD1 (5 bases). Per the germline V gene, CDR1 is MNHEY and CDR2 is SVGAGI. The ends were cut back, 8 bases at V and 0 bases at J, with 13 bases in the middle. This CDR3 spans 14 amino acids. CDR3 DNA: TGTGCCAGCTCAAAGACAGCAGTGAACACTGAAGCTTTCTTT. As protein: CASSKTAVNTEAFF.

This chain joins TRBV29-1 and TRBJ2-1; 7 positions match TRBD1. V was clipped by 6 bases and J by 6 bases; unmatched bases: 2. The CDR3 has 11 amino acids. Germline values: CDR1 SQVTM, CDR2 ANQGSEA. The CDR3 DNA reads as TGCAGCGTCCGACAGGGCAATGAGCAGTTCTTC. Translation gives CSVRQGNEQFF.

V and J are TRBV10-3 and TRBJ2-2, with D unresolved. Germline V gene data show CDR1 as ENHRY and CDR2 as SYGVKD. The CDR3 sequence is 11 residues long. V was trimmed by 6 bases and J by 5 bases, leaving 4 bases between them. This CDR3 is CAIRRTGELFF. In DNA, the CDR3 is TGTGCCATCAGGAGAACCGGGGAGCTGTTTTTT.

This chain connects TRBV2 to TRBJ1-1; 7 nucleotides align to TRBD1. The germline V gene encodes CDR1 SNHLY and CDR2 FYNNEI. The CDR3 runs to 13 residues. After removal of 7 bases from V and 7 bases from J, the junction contained 9 bases not matched to a gene. The CDR3 protein is CASNRGSGSEAFF. The DNA of the CDR3 is TGTGCCAGCAACAGGGGAAGTGGAAGTGAAGCTTTCTTT.

The V call is TRBV19, the J call TRBJ2-4; TRBD1 aligns across 10 bases. CDR3 size: 14 residues. Germline lookup yields CDR1 LNHDA and CDR2 SQIVND (reference sequence). Trimming took 6 bases from V and 8 from J; bases not matched to a gene: 7. The CDR3 DNA is TGTGCCAGTAGCCTGGGACAGGGGTTAGACATTCAGTACTTC. It specifies CASSLGQGLDIQYF. Using reference TRBV19 and TRBJ2-4 for the parts outside the CDR3, the full variable domain is DGGITQSPKYLFRKEGQNVTLSCEQNLNHDAMYWYRQDPGQGLRLIYYSQIVNDFQKGDIAEGYSVSREKKESFPLTVTSAQKNPTAFYLCASSLGQGLDIQYFGAGTRLSVL.

This chain connects TRBV13 to TRBJ2-3; 8 bases are shared with TRBD2. Germline V CDR1 and CDR2: PRHDT, FYEKMQ (reference sequence). The J segment lost 0 bases and the V segment lost 4 bases, leaving 6 bases of the junction unmatched. The CDR3 extends over 16 amino acids. CDR3 sequence reads: CASSSNPSGSTDTQYF. The CDR3 coding sequence is TGTGCCAGCAGCTCCAACCCTAGCGGGAGCACAGATACGCAGTATTTT.

The rearrangement links TRBV14 to TRBJ1-5; 9 bases align to TRBD1. J was trimmed by 2 bases and V by 4 bases; bases with no gene match: 18. CDR1 and CDR2 (germline): SGHDN, FVKESK. The length of the CDR3 is 20 residues. The CDR3 sequence is CASSPDRGPHPRRGNQPQHF. CDR3 nucleotide sequence: TGTGCCAGCAGCCCGGACAGGGGACCCCATCCTCGTAGGGGCAATCAGCCCCAGCATTTT.

The genes are TRBV5-6 and TRBJ1-2; D is unresolved. CDR1 SGHDT and CDR2 YYEEEE come from the germline V gene. The CDR3 runs to 14 residues. The V end lost 0 bases, the J end lost 4 bases, and 10 bases lay between the germline ends. This CDR3 is CASSLDGGRYGYTF. In DNA, the CDR3 is TGTGCCAGCAGCTTGGATGGAGGCCGCTATGGCTACACCTTC. Supplemented by reference TRBV5-6 and TRBJ1-2, the full variable domain reads DAGVTQSPTHLIKTRGQQVTLRCSPKSGHDTVSWYQQALGQGPQFIFQYYEEEERQRGNFPDRFSGHQFPNYSSELNVNALLLGDSALYLCASSLDGGRYGYTFGSGTRLTVV.

The CDR3 spells CAISQGEMPQHF. CDR3 bases: TGTGCCATCAGCCAAGGAGAGATGCCCCAGCATTTT. The chain carries TRBV10-3 and TRBJ1-5; D is unresolved. Germline V gene lookup returns CDR1 ENHRY and CDR2 SYGVKD. The length of the CDR3 is 12 residues. Trimming took 6 bases from V and 9 from J, leaving 12 bases between them.